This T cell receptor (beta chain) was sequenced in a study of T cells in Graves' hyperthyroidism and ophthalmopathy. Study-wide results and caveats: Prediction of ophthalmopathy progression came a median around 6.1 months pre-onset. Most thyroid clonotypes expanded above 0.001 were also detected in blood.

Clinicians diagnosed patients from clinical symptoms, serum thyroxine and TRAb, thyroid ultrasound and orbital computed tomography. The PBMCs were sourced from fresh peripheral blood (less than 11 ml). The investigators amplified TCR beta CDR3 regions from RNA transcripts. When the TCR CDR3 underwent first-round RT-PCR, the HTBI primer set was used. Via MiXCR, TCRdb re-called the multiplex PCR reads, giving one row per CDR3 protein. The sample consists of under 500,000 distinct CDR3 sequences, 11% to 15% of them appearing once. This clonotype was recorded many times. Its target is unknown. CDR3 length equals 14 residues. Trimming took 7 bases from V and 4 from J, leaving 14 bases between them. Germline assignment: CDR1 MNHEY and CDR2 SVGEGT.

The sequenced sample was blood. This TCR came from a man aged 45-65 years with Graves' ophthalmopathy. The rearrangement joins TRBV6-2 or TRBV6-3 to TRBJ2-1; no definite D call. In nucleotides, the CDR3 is TGTGCCAGCACCATTGCATTAGAATACAATGAGCAGTTCTTC. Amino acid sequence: CASTIALEYNEQFF.